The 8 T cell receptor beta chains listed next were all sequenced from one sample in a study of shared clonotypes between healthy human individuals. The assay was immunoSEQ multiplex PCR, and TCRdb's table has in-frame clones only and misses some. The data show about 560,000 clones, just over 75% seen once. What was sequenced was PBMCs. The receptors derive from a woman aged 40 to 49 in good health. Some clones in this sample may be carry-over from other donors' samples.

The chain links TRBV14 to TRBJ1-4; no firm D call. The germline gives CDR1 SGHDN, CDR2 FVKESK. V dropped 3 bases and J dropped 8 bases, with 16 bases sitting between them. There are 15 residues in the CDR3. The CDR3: CASSHEIGPGEKLFF. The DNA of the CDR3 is TGTGCCAGCAGCCACGAAATCGGACCCGGGGAAAAACTGTTTTTT.

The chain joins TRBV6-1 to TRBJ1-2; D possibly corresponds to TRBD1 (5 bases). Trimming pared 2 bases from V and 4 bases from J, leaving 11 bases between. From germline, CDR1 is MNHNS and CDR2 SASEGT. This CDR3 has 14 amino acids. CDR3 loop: CASSESTVGYGYTF. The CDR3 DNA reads TGTGCCAGCAGTGAATCGACAGTGGGCTATGGCTACACCTTC.

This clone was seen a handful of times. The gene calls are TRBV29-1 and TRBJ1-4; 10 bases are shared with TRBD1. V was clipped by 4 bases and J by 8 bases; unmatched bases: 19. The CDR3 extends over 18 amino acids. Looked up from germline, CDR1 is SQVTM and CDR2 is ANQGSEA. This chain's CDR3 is CSVVGRQGASPPAEKLFF. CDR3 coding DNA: TGCAGCGTTGTCGGTCGACAGGGGGCTTCCCCCCCTGCGGAAAAACTGTTTTTT.

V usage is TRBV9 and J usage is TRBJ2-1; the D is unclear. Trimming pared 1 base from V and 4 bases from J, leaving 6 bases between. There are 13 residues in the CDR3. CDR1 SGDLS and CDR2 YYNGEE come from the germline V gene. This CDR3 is CASSVTMYNEQFF. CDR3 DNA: TGTGCCAGCAGCGTAACCATGTACAATGAGCAGTTCTTC.

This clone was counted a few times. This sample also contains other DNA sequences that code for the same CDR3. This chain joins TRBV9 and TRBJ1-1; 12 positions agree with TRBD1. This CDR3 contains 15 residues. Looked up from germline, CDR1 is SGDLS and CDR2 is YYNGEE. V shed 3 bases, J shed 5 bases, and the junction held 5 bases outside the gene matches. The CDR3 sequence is CASSGGTGGRTEAFF. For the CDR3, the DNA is TGTGCCAGCAGCGGAGGGACAGGGGGCCGGACTGAAGCTTTCTTT. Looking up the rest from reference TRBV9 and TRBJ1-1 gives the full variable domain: DSGVTQTPKHLITATGQRVTLRCSPRSGDLSVYWYQQSLDQGLQFLIQYYNGEERAKGNILERFSAQQFPDLHSELNLSSLELGDSALYFCASSGGTGGRTEAFFGQGTRLTVV.

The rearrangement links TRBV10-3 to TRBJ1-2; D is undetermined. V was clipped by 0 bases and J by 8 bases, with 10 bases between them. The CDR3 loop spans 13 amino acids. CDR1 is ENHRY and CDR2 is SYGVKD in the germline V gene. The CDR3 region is CAISESPEIGYTF. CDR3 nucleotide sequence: TGTGCCATCAGTGAGTCGCCAGAGATAGGCTACACCTTC.

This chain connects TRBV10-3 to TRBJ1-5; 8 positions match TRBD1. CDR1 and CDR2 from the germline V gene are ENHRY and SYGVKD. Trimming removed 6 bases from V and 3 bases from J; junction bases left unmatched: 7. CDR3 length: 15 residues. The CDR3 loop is CAISSTGALNQPQHF. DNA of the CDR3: TGTGCCATCAGCTCGACAGGGGCCCTCAATCAGCCCCAGCATTTT.

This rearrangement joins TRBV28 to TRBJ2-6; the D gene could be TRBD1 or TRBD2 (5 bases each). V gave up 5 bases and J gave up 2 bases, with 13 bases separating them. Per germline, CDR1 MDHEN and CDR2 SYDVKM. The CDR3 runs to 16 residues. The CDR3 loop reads CASSKRQTTGANVLTF. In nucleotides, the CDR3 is TGTGCCAGCAGTAAACGACAGACTACTGGGGCCAACGTCCTGACTTTC.